The rows below give T cell receptor beta chains drawn from one sample of a study of blood T cell repertoires in COVID-19. The method was immunoSEQ multiplex PCR; TCRdb's version includes in-frame clones alone and lacks a portion of them. This sample has around 91,000 clones, with roughly 84% found just once. The sequenced sample was peripheral blood. The receptors originated from a human donor in a cohort sampled during active COVID-19. The CDR3 runs from the conserved cysteine through the conserved F or W. The D gene is left open where the match is weak. Where a row states a size, it is once, few, many or the class of an expanded clone; other rows omit it.

cdr3_length	v_call	j_call	clone_size	d_call	cdr3_aa	cdr3_nt
17	TRBV9	TRBJ2-6	-	-	CASSVDKTGYGANVLTF	TGTGCCAGCAGCGTAGATAAAACAGGGTATGGGGCCAACGTCCTGACTTTC
13	TRBV30	TRBJ1-4	once	TRBD1	CAGSGGSNEKLFF	TGTGCCGGCTCAGGGGGGAGTAATGAAAAACTGTTTTTT
18	TRBV7-9	TRBJ2-1	-	TRBD2	CASSLALFRLAGYNEQFF	TGTGCCAGCAGCTTAGCGCTTTTTCGGCTAGCGGGGTACAATGAGCAGTTCTTC
18	TRBV7-2	TRBJ2-1	-	TRBD2	CASSLTSRVSGGPNEQFF	TGTGCCAGCAGCTTAACTTCCAGGGTTAGCGGGGGGCCCAATGAGCAGTTCTTC
16	TRBV18	TRBJ2-1	-	TRBD2	CASSPGTSGIVDEQFF	TGTGCCAGCTCTCCAGGGACTAGCGGGATTGTGGATGAGCAGTTCTTC
15	TRBV25-1	TRBJ1-2	-	TRBD1	CASTAPGQGNYGYTF	TGTGCCAGCACCGCTCCGGGACAGGGGAACTATGGCTACACCTTC
15	TRBV11-1	TRBJ2-1	-	TRBD2	CASTPRAGERNEQFF	TGTGCCAGCACCCCCCGGGCGGGAGAGAGAAATGAGCAGTTCTTC
17	TRBV25-1	TRBJ2-7	-	-	CASSGRSTESKPYEQYF	TGTGCCAGCAGTGGGCGTTCGACAGAATCGAAGCCTTACGAGCAGTACTTC
15	TRBV5-6	TRBJ2-6	-	-	CASSYRFSGANVLTF	TGTGCCAGCAGCTACAGGTTCTCTGGGGCCAACGTCCTGACTTTC
14	TRBV7-8	TRBJ1-5	few	-	CASSPYRDNQPQHF	TGTGCCAGCAGCCCTTACAGGGACAATCAGCCCCAGCATTTT
14	TRBV9	TRBJ1-5	-	-	CASSQGDSYQPQHF	TGTGCCAGCAGCCAAGGGGACTCCTATCAGCCCCAGCATTTT
16	TRBV28	TRBJ2-6	-	-	CASSLDFASGANVLTF	TGTGCCAGCAGTTTAGACTTCGCCTCGGGGGCCAACGTCCTGACTTTC
15	TRBV5-1	TRBJ2-2	few	-	CASSLNNMNTGELFF	TGCGCCAGCAGCTTGAATAATATGAACACCGGGGAGCTGTTTTTT
16	TRBV19	TRBJ1-4	-	TRBD1	CASSSFTGGPNEKLFF	TGTGCCAGTAGTAGCTTCACAGGGGGACCTAATGAAAAACTGTTTTTT
14	TRBV6-5	TRBJ2-4	-	-	CASSSGTANGIQYF	TGTGCCAGCAGTTCCGGGACTGCCAATGGCATTCAGTACTTC
14	TRBV5-1	TRBJ2-3	-	TRBD1	CASSLGDRGDTQYF	TGCGCCAGCAGCTTGGGGGACAGGGGGGATACGCAGTATTTT
15	TRBV30	TRBJ2-5	-	-	CAWSVGMGYQETQYF	TGTGCCTGGAGTGTTGGTATGGGCTACCAAGAGACCCAGTACTTC
14	TRBV5-6	TRBJ2-7	-	-	CASSNPGLTYEQYF	TGTGCCAGCAGCAACCCGGGACTTACATACGAGCAGTACTTC
15	TRBV19	TRBJ2-3	-	TRBD2	CASSTAGEVTDTQYF	TGTGCCAGTAGTACGGCGGGGGAAGTCACAGATACGCAGTATTTT
18	TRBV27	TRBJ1-3	once	-	CASSPPGGWGYSGNTIYF	TGTGCCAGCAGTCCTCCGGGGGGTTGGGGGTACTCTGGAAACACCATATATTTT
13	TRBV9	TRBJ2-4	-	-	CASSPGAKNIQYF	TGTGCCAGCAGCCCAGGGGCCAAAAACATTCAGTACTTC
16	TRBV5-1	TRBJ2-7	-	TRBD1	CASSLQGGTGSYEQYF	TGCGCCAGCAGCCTGCAAGGTGGGACAGGATCCTACGAGCAGTACTTC
15	TRBV7-3	TRBJ2-1	-	TRBD2	CASSRLSGSFNEQFF	TGTGCCAGCAGCCGCCTTAGCGGGAGCTTCAATGAGCAGTTCTTC
15	TRBV28	TRBJ2-3	-	-	CASSPPGKGRDTQYF	TGTGCCAGCAGTCCCCCTGGCAAAGGGAGAGATACGCAGTATTTT
15	TRBV24-1	TRBJ2-4	-	TRBD1	CATSVEDRDRNIQYF	TGTGCCACCAGTGTCGAGGACAGGGACAGAAACATTCAGTACTTC
17	TRBV5-1	TRBJ1-3	-	TRBD1	CASAPGGTGGIGNTIYF	TGCGCCAGCGCCCCAGGTGGGACAGGGGGCATTGGAAACACCATATATTTT
13	TRBV7-2	TRBJ1-6	-	-	CASSPQNHSPLHF	TGTGCCAGCAGCCCCCAAAATCATTCACCCCTCCACTTT
13	TRBV30	TRBJ1-2	-	-	CAWSVGQGYGYTF	TGTGCCTGGAGTGTCGGGCAGGGCTATGGCTACACCTTC
14	TRBV25-1	TRBJ2-7	-	TRBD2	CASREAGGSYEQYF	TGTGCCAGCAGGGAGGCGGGGGGGTCCTACGAGCAGTACTTC
15	TRBV19	TRBJ2-7	-	-	CASSPGTRGWYEQYF	TGTGCCAGTAGTCCCGGGACTCGGGGGTGGTACGAGCAGTACTTC
12	TRBV29-1	TRBJ1-3	-	-	CSVGGSGNTIYF	TGCAGCGTTGGAGGCTCTGGAAACACCATATATTTT
19	TRBV19	TRBJ2-7	-	TRBD1	CASSVDRGLRPRKPYEQYF	TGTGCCAGTAGTGTCGACAGGGGGCTACGCCCCCGTAAACCCTACGAGCAGTACTTC
15	TRBV4-3	TRBJ1-1	once	TRBD1	CASSQEGGVLSEAFF	TGCGCCAGCAGCCAAGAAGGGGGCGTGCTGTCAGAAGCTTTCTTT
14	TRBV11-2	TRBJ1-5	-	TRBD1	CASSADRVVQPQHF	TGTGCCAGCAGCGCGGACAGGGTGGTTCAGCCCCAGCATTTT
18	TRBV4-1	TRBJ2-3	-	TRBD2	CASSQEVEGLRSTDTQYF	TGCGCCAGCAGCCAAGAGGTAGAGGGACTAAGGTCCACAGATACGCAGTATTTT
15	TRBV9	TRBJ2-3	-	-	CASSVDGGRTDTQYF	TGTGCCAGCAGCGTAGACGGCGGCCGCACAGATACGCAGTATTTT